The 21 T cell receptor beta chains below come from one sample, sequenced in a study of CDR3 diversity in severe acne. TCRdb itself ran the PCR reads through MiXCR, one entry per CDR3 protein. The repertoire consists of about 97,000 distinct CDR3 sequences, with about half occurring once and the leading ten covering 12%. Specimen: blood. These receptors were obtained from a male donor with acne.

This chain connects TRBV7-2 to TRBJ1-1, with D perhaps TRBD1 (6 bases). The CDR3 extends over 14 amino acids. Trimming removed 7 bases from V and 5 bases from J, with 17 bases in between. Germline V lookup: CDR1 SGHTA, CDR2 FQGNSA. The CDR3 DNA is TGTGCCAGCACCCCTGGGGGCGACGGGACTGAAGCTTTCTTT. Translated, it gives CASTPGGDGTEAFF.

The gene calls are TRBV24-1 and TRBJ1-5, with 9 bases lining up with TRBD1. The CDR3 consists of 15 residues. Germline CDR1 reads KGHDR; CDR2 reads SFDVKD. Trimming removed 4 bases from V and 4 bases from J; junction bases left unmatched: 4. The CDR3: CATSEGTGPNQPQHF. CDR3 in DNA: TGTGCCACCAGTGAAGGGACAGGGCCTAATCAGCCCCAGCATTTT.

This clonotype was detected a few times. The germline gene is not matched at one end of the junction; a read error may be the cause. This sequence joins TRBV19 and TRBJ2-6; no definite D call. The CDR3 runs 15 residues. The germline gives CDR1 LNHDA, CDR2 SQIVND (reference sequence). The DNA for the CDR3 is TGCGCCAGTAGTATCGCGAGCTCTGAGGCCAACGTCCAGACTTTC. Translating it yields CASSIASSEANVQTF. Full variable domain (outside the CDR3, taken from reference TRBV19 and TRBJ2-6): DGGITQSPKYLFRKEGQNVTLSCEQNLNHDAMYWYRQDPGQGLRLIYYSQIVNDFQKGDIAEGYSVSREKKESFPLTVTSAQKNPTAFYLCASSIASSEANVQTFGAGSRLTVL.

The chain carries TRBV20-1 and TRBJ1-5; 9 positions agree with TRBD1. V lost 3 bases to trimming and J lost 6 bases; unmatched junction nucleotides: 6. Per the germline V gene, CDR1 is DFQATT and CDR2 is SNEGSKA (reference sequence). This CDR3 spans 14 amino acids. This chain's CDR3 is CSARPTGGSQPQHF. The DNA for the CDR3 is TGCAGTGCTAGGCCGACAGGGGGATCTCAGCCCCAGCATTTT.

This chain links TRBV29-1 with TRBJ2-7, with D possibly being TRBD2 (6 bases). The V end lost 4 bases, the J end lost 5 bases, and 15 bases lay between the germline ends. The CDR3 is 13 amino acids. Per the germline V gene, CDR1 is SQVTM and CDR2 is ANQGSEA. The CDR3 sequence is CSVVAGIIDEQYF. In DNA, the CDR3 is TGCAGCGTTGTGGCGGGGATTATCGACGAGCAGTACTTC.

V gene TRBV7-8 combines with J gene TRBJ2-1, with TRBD2 matching over 11 bases. Germline values: CDR1 SGHVS, CDR2 FQNEAQ. Trimming removed 5 bases from V and 8 bases from J; junction bases left unmatched: 8. The CDR3 is 15 residues long. The DNA of the CDR3 is TGTGCCAGCAGCAAAACTAGCGGGAGTGGGGATGAGCAGTTCTTC. It yields the protein CASSKTSGSGDEQFF.

The chain links TRBV15 to TRBJ2-5; possibly TRBD1 for D (5 bases). This CDR3 is built from 15 residues. V lost 6 bases and J lost 5, with 19 bases in between. Germline-derived CDR1 and CDR2 are LNHNV and YYDKDF (reference sequence). The DNA for the CDR3 is TGTGCCACCAGAGGGGTGTCTTTAGGGCTGGAGACCCAGTACTTC. This codes for CATRGVSLGLETQYF.

This clonotype was counted at least ten times. The chain employs TRBV12-3 or TRBV12-4 and TRBJ2-7; 7 bases match TRBD1. The length of the CDR3 is 14 residues. The junction had 8 bases not matched to a gene; V was cut back by 6 bases and J by 3 bases. The CDR3 protein is CASSPTGNSYEQYF. The CDR3 coding sequence is TGTGCCAGCAGCCCGACAGGGAACAGCTACGAGCAGTACTTC.

The genes are TRBV7-2 and TRBJ2-6, with a tentative D call TRBD2 (5 bases). Germline values: CDR1 SGHTA, CDR2 FQGNSA. The V and J ends lost 5 bases and 1 base respectively, with 15 bases between them. This CDR3 comprises 17 residues. The chain's CDR3 is CASSPGPSSSGANVLTF. In DNA, the CDR3 is TGTGCCAGCAGCCCCGGCCCTAGCAGTTCTGGGGCCAACGTCCTGACTTTC.

The genes are TRBV7-2 and TRBJ1-4, with 8 bases aligning to TRBD1. V lost 7 bases, J lost 8 bases, and 30 bases stayed unmatched. CDR1 and CDR2 from the germline V gene are SGHTA and FQGNSA. The CDR3 is made up of 21 amino acids. CDR3 DNA: TGTGCCAGCAAGCGGGAGGTGCTCCCTACAATGAGCAGGGGGCGGTGGGAAAAACTGTTTTTT. It is translated as CASKREVLPTMSRGRWEKLFF.

This clonotype was seen many times. The CDR3 here is CATSDSGTPTNIQYF. DNA for the CDR3: TGTGCCACCAGTGATTCGGGGACTCCTACGAACATTCAGTACTTC. V gene TRBV24-1 combines with J gene TRBJ2-4; D may be TRBD2 (6 bases). V lost 2 bases to trimming and J lost 7 bases, with 14 bases between them. Germline V CDR1 and CDR2: KGHDR, SFDVKD. The CDR3 spans 15 residues.

The chain uses TRBV7-9 and TRBJ1-1; TRBD1 might be the D (6 bases). CDR1 SEHNR and CDR2 FQNEAQ come from the germline V gene (reference sequence). V lost 2 bases and J 9 bases, leaving 13 bases between the germline ends. The CDR3 loop spans 13 amino acids. In DNA form, the CDR3 reads TGTGCCAGCAGCTTAAGGGCAGACAGGCAAGCTTTCTTT. Residues: CASSLRADRQAFF.

This clonotype was observed a handful of times. As the CDR3 is not closed by the conserved phenylalanine or tryptophan, this likely results from a read error. This sequence joins TRBV19 and TRBJ1-5, with 7 bases identical to TRBD1. The CDR3 is 17 residues long. Germline V gives CDR1 LNHDA, CDR2 SQIVND (reference sequence). With V trimmed by 2 bases and J by 0 bases, 7 bases remained unmatched. Here the CDR3 reads CASSITGTAFSNQPQHY. CDR3 coding DNA: TGTGCCAGTAGTATAACTGGGACAGCTTTTAGCAATCAGCCCCAGCATTAT.

The chain recombines TRBV19 with TRBJ2-1; 8 bases are a match to TRBD1. The CDR3 has 17 amino acids. Germline CDR1 LNHDA, CDR2 SQIVND (reference sequence). The V gene end was trimmed by 2 bases and the J gene end by 6 bases; junction bases not matched to a gene: 12. Written as DNA, the CDR3 is TGTGCCAGTAGTATATGGACAGGGTCAGCTCCTGGCAATGAGCAGTTCTTC. Encoded protein: CASSIWTGSAPGNEQFF.

This clonotype was seen many times. CDR3 nucleotide sequence: TGCAGTGCTATCCAGGGGGCTGGCACTGAAGCTTTCTTT. This gives the protein CSAIQGAGTEAFF. The chain uses TRBV20-1 and TRBJ1-1, with TRBD1 matching 8 bases. The length of the CDR3 is 13 residues. Germline lookup yields CDR1 DFQATT and CDR2 SNEGSKA (reference sequence). Trimming removed 4 bases from V and 4 bases from J; junction bases left unmatched: 5.

The DNA of the CDR3 is TGTGCCACCAGTGTGGGTTATAACTATGGCTACACCTTC. Its protein is CATSVGYNYGYTF. The gene calls are TRBV24-1 and TRBJ1-2; the D is unclear. The CDR3 is 13 residues long. V lost 5 bases and J lost 1, with 7 bases in between. Germline assignment: CDR1 KGHDR and CDR2 SFDVKD.

This clonotype has more than one count but fewer than ten. J is TRBJ2-1 and V is TRBV27, with 9 bases matching TRBD2. This CDR3 has 14 amino acids. Per the germline V gene, CDR1 is MNHEY and CDR2 is SMNVEV (reference sequence). With 7 bases clipped from V and 5 bases from J, the junction kept 6 bases outside the gene matches. CDR3 amino acids: CASTLAGGHNEQFF. The CDR3 DNA is TGTGCCAGCACCCTCGCGGGAGGGCACAATGAGCAGTTCTTC.

This clonotype was seen repeatedly, ten times or more. This CDR3 reads CASSGAGGPGTEAFF. The CDR3 DNA follows: TGTGCCAGCAGCGGCGCGGGGGGGCCGGGGACTGAAGCTTTCTTT. The rearrangement joins TRBV9 to TRBJ1-1; D perhaps matches TRBD1 (6 bases). This CDR3 is built from 15 residues. Trimming pared 3 bases from V and 5 bases from J, leaving 17 bases between. Germline V lookup: CDR1 SGDLS, CDR2 YYNGEE.

This clonotype appeared once. CDR3 in DNA: TGTGCCATCAGAAACCGGGACGACTATGGCTACACCTTC. It codes for CAIRNRDDYGYTF. The rearrangement joins TRBV10-3 to TRBJ1-2; D might be TRBD1 (5 bases). The CDR3 contains 13 residues. V lost 6 bases and J lost 3, with 11 bases in between. Germline V gives CDR1 ENHRY, CDR2 SYGVKD.

A few counts support this clonotype. Written as DNA, the CDR3 is TGCAGTGGGGTGGGAGTTGCGGGAGAAAGGGAGCAGTTCTTC. Residues: CSGVGVAGEREQFF. V gene TRBV20-1 combines with J gene TRBJ2-1; 7 bases map to TRBD2. The CDR3 length is 14 residues. In germline, CDR1 is DFQATT, CDR2 SNEGSKA (reference sequence). Trimming at V came to 7 bases and at J to 10 bases, leaving 16 bases not matched to a gene.

This chain links TRBV9 with TRBJ1-1; possibly TRBD1 for D (5 bases). Germline V CDR1 and CDR2: SGDLS, YYNGEE. The V and J ends lost 4 bases and 1 base respectively, with 14 bases between them. This CDR3 has 15 residues. This chain's CDR3 is CASSRGGRKNTEAFF. CDR3 nucleotide sequence: TGTGCCAGCAGCCGGGGCGGACGGAAGAACACTGAAGCTTTCTTT. The variable domain in full, completed from reference TRBV9 and TRBJ1-1, reads DSGVTQTPKHLITATGQRVTLRCSPRSGDLSVYWYQQSLDQGLQFLIQYYNGEERAKGNILERFSAQQFPDLHSELNLSSLELGDSALYFCASSRGGRKNTEAFFGQGTRLTVV.